The text below deals with one T cell receptor (beta chain). The sample belongs to a study of blood T cell repertoires in COVID-19. On the study more broadly: Spain, Italy and the United States supplied samples that represented acute and convalescent COVID-19. PBMCs, B-cell-depleted T cells, or T cells provided the cDNA or gDNA that made up the material.

Authors' processing steps: Scientists estimated how many nucleated cells there were by amplifying reference gene primers. The protocol was immunoSEQ multiplex PCR, while the TCRdb copy is restricted to in-frame clones and leaves out a portion. V, J and clone size were drawn from that table, and D and trimming were deduced from the DNA. The data show about 160,000 clones, about 85% seen once. This CDR3 contains 14 residues. The V gene lost 1 base and the J gene lost 9 bases, with 14 bases spanning the gap. Germline V lookup: CDR1 SGDLS, CDR2 YYNGEE. The sample consisted of peripheral blood. J is TRBJ2-1 and V is TRBV9; possibly TRBD1 for D (7 bases). The clonotype originates from a man in his forties with acute or convalescent COVID-19. CDR3 amino acids: CASSVTGEAGEQFF. CDR3 sequence (DNA): TGTGCCAGCAGCGTAACAGGGGAGGCGGGTGAGCAGTTCTTC.